Below, one TCR beta chain is given with its context. Antigen specificity is unknown. This entry is derived from a study of memory CD4+ T cells and cytomegalovirus serostatus. Study details: Healthy Belgian adult donors included under ten CMV-positive and approximately 25 CMV-negative people.

Study results and caveats: The CMV-associated TCR signature appears largely within the CD4+ memory repertoire. About 40% of the roughly 160 known CMV-associated TCRbeta sequences appeared in CD4+ memory.

Single viable CD3+CD4+CD8-CD45RO+ cells were sorted as the memory CD4+ T cells. The protocol was immunoSEQ multiplex PCR, while the TCRdb copy is restricted to in-frame clones and leaves out a portion. The data show some 57,000 clones, with around 79% seen just once and less than 0.95% held by the top ten. V lost 5 bases and J 2 bases, leaving 21 bases between the germline ends. CDR1 is LNHDA, CDR2 SQIVND, per germline (reference sequence). This CDR3 spans 17 amino acids. Material for sequencing was memory CD4+ T cells from blood. This rearrangement joins TRBV19 to TRBJ1-1, with a possible D match to TRBD1 (6 bases). The receptor was isolated from an adult in good health and CMV-seronegative. CDR3 in DNA: TGTGCCAGTAGTGAAGGAATAGGGGGGTTGAAAAACACTGAAGCTTTCTTT. This sequence encodes CASSEGIGGLKNTEAFF.